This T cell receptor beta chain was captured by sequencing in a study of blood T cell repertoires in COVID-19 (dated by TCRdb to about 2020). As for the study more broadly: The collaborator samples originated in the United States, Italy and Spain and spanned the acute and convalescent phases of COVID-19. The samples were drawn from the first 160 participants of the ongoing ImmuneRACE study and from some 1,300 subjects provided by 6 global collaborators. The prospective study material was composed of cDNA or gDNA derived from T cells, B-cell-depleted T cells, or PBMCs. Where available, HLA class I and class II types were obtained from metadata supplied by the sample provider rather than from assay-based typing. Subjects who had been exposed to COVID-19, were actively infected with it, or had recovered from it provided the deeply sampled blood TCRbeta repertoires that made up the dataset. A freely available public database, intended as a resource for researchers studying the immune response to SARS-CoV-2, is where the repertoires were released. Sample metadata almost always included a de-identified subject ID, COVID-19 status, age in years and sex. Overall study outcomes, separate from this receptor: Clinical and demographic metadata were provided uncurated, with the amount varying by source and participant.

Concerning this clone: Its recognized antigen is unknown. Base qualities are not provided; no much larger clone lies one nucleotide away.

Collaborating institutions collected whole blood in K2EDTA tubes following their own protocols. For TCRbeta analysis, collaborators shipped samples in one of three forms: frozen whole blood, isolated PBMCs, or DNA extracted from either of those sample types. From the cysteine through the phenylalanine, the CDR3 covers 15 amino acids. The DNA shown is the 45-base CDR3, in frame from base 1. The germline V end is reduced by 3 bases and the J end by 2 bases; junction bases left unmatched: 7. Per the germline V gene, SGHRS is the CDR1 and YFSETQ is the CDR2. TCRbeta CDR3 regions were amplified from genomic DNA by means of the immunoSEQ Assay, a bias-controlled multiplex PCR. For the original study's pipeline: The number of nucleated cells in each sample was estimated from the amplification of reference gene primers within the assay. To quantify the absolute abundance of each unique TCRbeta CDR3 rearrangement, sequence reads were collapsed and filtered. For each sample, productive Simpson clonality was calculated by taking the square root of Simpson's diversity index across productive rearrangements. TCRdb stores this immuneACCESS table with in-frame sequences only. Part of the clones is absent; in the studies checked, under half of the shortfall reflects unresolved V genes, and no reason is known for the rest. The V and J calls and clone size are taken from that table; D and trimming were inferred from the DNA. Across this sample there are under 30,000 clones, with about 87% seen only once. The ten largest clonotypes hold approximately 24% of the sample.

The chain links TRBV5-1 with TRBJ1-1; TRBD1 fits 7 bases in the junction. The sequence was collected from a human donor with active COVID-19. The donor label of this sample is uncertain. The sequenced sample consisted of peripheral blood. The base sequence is TGCGCCAGCAGCTATGAAGGGGGCGGCAACACTGAAGCTTTCTTT. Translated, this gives CASSYEGGGNTEAFF.